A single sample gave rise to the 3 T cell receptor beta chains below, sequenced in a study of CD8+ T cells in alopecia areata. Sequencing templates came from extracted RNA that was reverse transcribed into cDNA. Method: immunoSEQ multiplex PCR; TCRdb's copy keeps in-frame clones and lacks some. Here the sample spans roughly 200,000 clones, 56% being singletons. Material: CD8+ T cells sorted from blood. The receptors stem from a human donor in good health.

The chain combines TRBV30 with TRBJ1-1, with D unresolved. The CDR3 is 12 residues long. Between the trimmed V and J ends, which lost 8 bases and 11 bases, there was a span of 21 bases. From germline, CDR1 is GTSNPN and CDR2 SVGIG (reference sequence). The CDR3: CALPVGPVGAFF. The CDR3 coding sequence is TGTGCCCTCCCCGTGGGCCCCGTTGGGGCTTTCTTT. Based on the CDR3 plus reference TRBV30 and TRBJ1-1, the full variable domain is SQTIHQWPATLVQPVGSPLSLECTVEGTSNPNLYWYRQAAGRGLQLLFYSVGIGQISSEVPQNLSASRPQDRQFILSSKKLLLSDSGFYLCALPVGPVGAFFGQGTRLTVV.

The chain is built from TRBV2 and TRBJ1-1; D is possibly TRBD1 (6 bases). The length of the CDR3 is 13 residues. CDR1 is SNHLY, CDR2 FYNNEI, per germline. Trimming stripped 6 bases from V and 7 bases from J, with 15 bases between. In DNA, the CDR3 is TGTGCCAGCAGCAAGACAGGTTACGGTGAAGCTTTCTTT. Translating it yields CASSKTGYGEAFF.

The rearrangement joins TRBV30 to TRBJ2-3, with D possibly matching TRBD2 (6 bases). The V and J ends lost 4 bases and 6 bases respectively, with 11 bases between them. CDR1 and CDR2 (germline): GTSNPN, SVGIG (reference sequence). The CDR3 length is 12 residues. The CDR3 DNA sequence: TGTGCCTGGAATTCAGGAGGGGATACGCAGTATTTT. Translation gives CAWNSGGDTQYF.